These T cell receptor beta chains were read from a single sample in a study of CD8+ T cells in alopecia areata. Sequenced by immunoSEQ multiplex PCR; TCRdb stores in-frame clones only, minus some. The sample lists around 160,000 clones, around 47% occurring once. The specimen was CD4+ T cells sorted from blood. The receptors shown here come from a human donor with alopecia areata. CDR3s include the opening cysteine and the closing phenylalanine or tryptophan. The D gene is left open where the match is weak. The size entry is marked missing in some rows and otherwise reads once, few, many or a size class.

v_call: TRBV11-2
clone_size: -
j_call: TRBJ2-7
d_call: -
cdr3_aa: CASSLGHRAYEQYF
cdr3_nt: TGTGCCAGCAGTCTCGGACACAGGGCCTACGAGCAGTACTTC

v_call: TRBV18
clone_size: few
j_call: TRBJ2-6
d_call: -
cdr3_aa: CASSTGTSSGANVLTF
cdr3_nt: TGTGCCAGCTCAACCGGAACTAGCTCTGGGGCCAACGTCCTGACTTTC

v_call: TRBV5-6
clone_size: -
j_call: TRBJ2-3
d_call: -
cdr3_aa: CASSQTASTDTQYF
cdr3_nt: TGTGCCAGCAGCCAGACTGCTAGCACAGATACGCAGTATTTT

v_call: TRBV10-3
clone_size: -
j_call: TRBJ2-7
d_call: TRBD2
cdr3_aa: CAIRRGREQYEQYF
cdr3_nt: TGTGCCATCAGGCGCGGGAGGGAGCAGTACGAGCAGTACTTC

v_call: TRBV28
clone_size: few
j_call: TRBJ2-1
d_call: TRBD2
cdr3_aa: CASSLRPAGRLAGWNNEQFF
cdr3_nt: TGTGCCAGCAGTTTAAGGCCGGCAGGTCGACTAGCAGGTTGGAACAATGAGCAGTTCTTC

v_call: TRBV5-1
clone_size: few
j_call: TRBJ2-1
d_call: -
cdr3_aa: CASSLAGHEQFF
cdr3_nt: TGCGCCAGCAGCTTGGCAGGCCATGAGCAGTTCTTC

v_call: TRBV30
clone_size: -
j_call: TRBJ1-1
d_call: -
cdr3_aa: CAWSATPKGEAFF
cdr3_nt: TGTGCCTGGAGTGCGACACCAAAAGGCGAAGCTTTCTTT

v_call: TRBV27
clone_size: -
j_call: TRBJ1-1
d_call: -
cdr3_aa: CASSLLGVGTEAFF
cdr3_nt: TGTGCCAGCAGTTTATTGGGGGTTGGGACTGAAGCTTTCTTT

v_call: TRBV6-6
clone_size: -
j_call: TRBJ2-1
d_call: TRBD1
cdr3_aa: CASSYGDRVLNEQFF
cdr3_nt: TGTGCCAGCAGTTACGGGGACAGGGTGTTAAATGAGCAGTTCTTC

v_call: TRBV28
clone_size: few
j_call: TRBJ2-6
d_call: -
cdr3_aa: CASSFTGRSRSGANVLTF
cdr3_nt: TGTGCCAGCAGTTTTACGGGCAGGTCCCGCTCTGGGGCCAACGTCCTGACTTTC

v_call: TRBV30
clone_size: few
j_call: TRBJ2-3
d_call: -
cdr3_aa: CAWSVLGGTDTQYF
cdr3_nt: TGTGCCTGGAGTGTACTGGGAGGCACAGATACGCAGTATTTT

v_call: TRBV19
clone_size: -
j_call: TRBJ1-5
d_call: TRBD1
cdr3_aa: CASSPDRKAQPQHF
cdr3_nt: TGTGCCAGTAGCCCGGACAGGAAGGCTCAGCCCCAGCATTTT

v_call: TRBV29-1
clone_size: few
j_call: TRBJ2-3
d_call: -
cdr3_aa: CSVEHYDTQYF
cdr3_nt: TGCAGCGTTGAGCATTACGATACGCAGTATTTT

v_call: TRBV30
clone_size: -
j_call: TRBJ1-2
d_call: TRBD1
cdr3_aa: CAWSRQGYGYTF
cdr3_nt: TGTGCCTGGAGCAGACAGGGGTATGGCTACACCTTC

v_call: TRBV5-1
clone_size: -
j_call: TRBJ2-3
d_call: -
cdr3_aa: CASSLVGGDTQYF
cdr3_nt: TGCGCCAGCAGCTTGGTAGGCGGAGATACGCAGTATTTT

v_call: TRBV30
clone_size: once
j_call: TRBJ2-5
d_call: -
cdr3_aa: CAWNFGGVTQYF
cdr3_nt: TGTGCCTGGAATTTTGGGGGTGTGACCCAGTACTTC

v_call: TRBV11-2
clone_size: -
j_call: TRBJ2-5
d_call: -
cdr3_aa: CASSLRWGQETQYF
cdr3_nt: TGTGCCAGCAGCTTAAGGTGGGGACAAGAGACCCAGTACTTC

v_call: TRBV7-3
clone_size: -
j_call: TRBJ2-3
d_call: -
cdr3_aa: CASSLRAAGTDTQYF
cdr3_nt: TGTGCCAGCAGCTTAAGGGCAGCTGGCACAGATACGCAGTATTTT

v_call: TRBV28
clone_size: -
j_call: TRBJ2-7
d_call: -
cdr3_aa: CAATGLSEQYF
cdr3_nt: TGTGCCGCAACGGGCCTCTCCGAGCAGTACTTC

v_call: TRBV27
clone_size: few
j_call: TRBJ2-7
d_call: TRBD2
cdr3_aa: CASSPPRNSGSTYEQYF
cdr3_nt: TGTGCCAGCAGTCCACCCCGAAATAGCGGGAGTACCTACGAGCAGTACTTC

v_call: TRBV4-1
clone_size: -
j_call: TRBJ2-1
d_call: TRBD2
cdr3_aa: CASSHAFASGNEQFF
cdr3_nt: TGCGCCAGCAGCCATGCATTTGCTAGCGGGAATGAGCAGTTCTTC

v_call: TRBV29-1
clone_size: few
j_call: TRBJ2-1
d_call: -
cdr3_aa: CSVTPGSGGYNEQFF
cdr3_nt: TGCAGCGTCACCCCCGGTAGCGGAGGCTACAATGAGCAGTTCTTC